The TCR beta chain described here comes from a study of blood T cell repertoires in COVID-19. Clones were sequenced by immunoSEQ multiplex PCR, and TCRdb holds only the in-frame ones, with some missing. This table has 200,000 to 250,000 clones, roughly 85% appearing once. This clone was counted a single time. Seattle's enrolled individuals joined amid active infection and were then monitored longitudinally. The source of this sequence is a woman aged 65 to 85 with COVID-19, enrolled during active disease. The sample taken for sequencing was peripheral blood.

The CDR3 region has the DNA TGTGCCAGCAGCCTAAACCCAATAATGAACACTGAAGCTTTCTTT. Encoded protein: CASSLNPIMNTEAFF. The chain couples TRBV11-3 to TRBJ1-1; no clear D. This CDR3 is built from 15 residues. Trimming pared 5 bases from V and 0 bases from J, leaving 13 bases between. The germline V gene encodes CDR1 SGHNT and CDR2 YENEEA.